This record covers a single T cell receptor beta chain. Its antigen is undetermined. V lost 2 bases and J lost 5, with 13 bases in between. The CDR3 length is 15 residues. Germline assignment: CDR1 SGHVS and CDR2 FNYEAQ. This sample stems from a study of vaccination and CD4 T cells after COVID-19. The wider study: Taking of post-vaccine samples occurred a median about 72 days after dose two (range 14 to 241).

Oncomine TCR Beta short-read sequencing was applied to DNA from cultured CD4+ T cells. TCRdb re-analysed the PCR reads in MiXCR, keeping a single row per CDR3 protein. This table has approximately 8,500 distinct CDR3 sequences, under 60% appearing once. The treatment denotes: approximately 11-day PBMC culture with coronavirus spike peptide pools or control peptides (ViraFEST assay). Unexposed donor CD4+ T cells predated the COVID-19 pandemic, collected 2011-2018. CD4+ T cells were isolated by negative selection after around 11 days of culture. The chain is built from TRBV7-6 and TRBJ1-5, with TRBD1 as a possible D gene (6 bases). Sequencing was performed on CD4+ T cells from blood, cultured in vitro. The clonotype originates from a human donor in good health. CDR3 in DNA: TGTGCCAGCAGCTTATCCACAGGGTGGGATCAGCCCCAGCATTTT. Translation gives CASSLSTGWDQPQHF. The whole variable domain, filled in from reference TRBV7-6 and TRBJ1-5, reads GAGVSQSPRYKVTKRGQDVALRCDPISGHVSLYWYRQALGQGPEFLTYFNYEAQQDKSGLPNDRFSAERPEGSISTLTIQRTEQRDSAMYRCASSLSTGWDQPQHFGDGTRLSIL.